One sample yielded the 5 T cell receptor beta chains listed below, sequenced in a study of cytomegalovirus exposure and HLA in healthy donors. The primer mix had 60 Vbeta and 13 Jbeta primers. Assay: immunoSEQ multiplex PCR; the TCRdb copy retains only in-frame clones and omits some. The sample totals about 110,000 clones. Sequenced input: PBMCs. Receptors originate from a man between 25 and 39 years old in good health and CMV-seronegative.

The gene calls are TRBV13 and TRBJ1-4, with D hard to call. Trimming stripped 4 bases from V and 7 bases from J, with 19 bases between. Germline V gene sequence: CDR1 PRHDT, CDR2 FYEKMQ (reference sequence). The CDR3 contains 16 residues. In DNA, the CDR3 is TGTGCCAGCAGCTCGCCGTTGGAGGGCGGTGGTGAAAAACTGTTTTTT. This encodes CASSSPLEGGGEKLFF.

This chain joins TRBV10-3 and TRBJ1-1; 7 bases agree with TRBD1. The CDR3 length is 14 residues. Per germline, CDR1 ENHRY and CDR2 SYGVKD. Germline trimming cut 6 bases from V and 4 bases from J; bases unmatched to any gene: 8. CDR3 sequence reads: CAIRTQGIGTEAFF. In nucleotides, the CDR3 is TGTGCCATCAGGACACAGGGGATCGGCACTGAAGCTTTCTTT.

The chain is built from TRBV28 and TRBJ2-3; 9 nucleotides line up with TRBD2. This CDR3 is 16 amino acids long. CDR1 is MDHEN, CDR2 SYDVKM, per germline. Unmatched junction bases numbered 11, after V lost 7 bases and J lost 3 bases. CDR3 in amino acids: CASTLSGGAVTDTQYF. The CDR3 nucleotides are TGTGCCAGCACCCTTAGCGGGGGAGCCGTGACAGATACGCAGTATTTT.

This chain connects TRBV7-2 to TRBJ2-5; 8 bases fit TRBD2. Germline V gene lookup returns CDR1 SGHTA and CDR2 FQGNSA. With 5 bases clipped from V and 1 base from J, the junction kept 6 bases outside the gene matches. There are 15 residues in the CDR3. In nucleotides, the CDR3 is TGTGCCAGCAGCCAGGGCGGGGGGAGCCAAGAGACCCAGTACTTC. Translation gives CASSQGGGSQETQYF.

The chain joins TRBV7-8 to TRBJ2-7; D might be TRBD2 (5 bases). Germline V gene data show CDR1 as SGHVS and CDR2 as FQNEAQ. V gave up 1 base and J gave up 2 bases, with 15 bases separating them. This CDR3 spans 16 amino acids. The CDR3 nucleotides read TGTGCCAGCAGCTTAGGGGATGGACGGGAAACCTACGAGCAGTACTTC. This gives the protein CASSLGDGRETYEQYF. Full variable domain (missing parts from reference TRBV7-8 and TRBJ2-7): GAGVSQSPRYKVAKRGQDVALRCDPISGHVSLFWYQQALGQGPEFLTYFQNEAQLDKSGLPSDRFFAERPEGSVSTLKIQRTQQEDSAVYLCASSLGDGRETYEQYFGPGTRLTVT.